Sequencing of this TCR beta chain was carried out in a study of T cells in localized non-small cell lung cancer. Assay: immunoSEQ multiplex PCR; the TCRdb copy retains only in-frame clones and omits some. This table holds 50,000 to 75,000 clones, about nine tenths found once. About this clone: Its target is unknown.

Germline lookup yields CDR1 GTSNPN and CDR2 SVGIG (reference sequence). The CDR3 spans 13 residues. The V end lost 1 base, the J end lost 1 base, and 5 bases lay between the germline ends. General observations from the study: Heterogeneity cannot be ruled out, as sequencing used one tumor region only. Greater blood T cell density accompanied longer overall survival. In adjacent lung, a median roughly 62 of the top 100 tumor clones were found. T cell clonality was highest in uninvolved adjacent lung, above tumor.

The chain combines TRBV30 with TRBJ1-5; D unclear. The sequence was collected from a man aged 35-75 years with stage I lung adenocarcinoma. The sample consisted of peripheral blood, taken before any cancer treatment. The CDR3 nucleotides are TGTGCCTGGAGTGCCCGGAGCAATCAGCCCCAGCATTTT. Translated: CAWSARSNQPQHF.